This TCR beta chain was retrieved from a study of regulatory T cells in long-lasting Graves disease. On the study more broadly: Antithyroid drug exposure in newly diagnosed Graves' patients had lasted under 3 months.

This clonotype was seen a few times. Building of the TCR beta libraries involved iRepertoire HTBI primers and Arm-PCR of CDR3 regions. TCRdb itself ran the multiplex PCR reads through MiXCR, one entry per CDR3 protein. The profile shows about 500,000 distinct CDR3 sequences, approximately 12% of them singletons. Regarding time point: newly diagnosed GD, antithyroid drugs for less than 3 months. Isolated PBMC RNA provided the starting material for the TCR library. V dropped 0 bases and J dropped 8; count of bases not matched to a gene: 9. This CDR3 is built from 15 residues. Per germline, CDR1 GTSNPN and CDR2 SVGIG (reference sequence). These data were likewise used in another study, on T cells in Graves' hyperthyroidism and ophthalmopathy. That paper adds: A patient was excluded if there was uncontrolled infection, other autoimmune disease, pregnancy or lactation. Researchers ran a first-round RT-PCR on the TCR CDR3 using the HTBI primer set.

Here the sequenced sample was peripheral blood mononuclear cells (PBMCs), taken at new diagnosis, from a patient treated with antithyroid drugs. This receptor was taken from a woman between 25 and 40 years old with Graves disease. V is TRBV30 and J is TRBJ1-4, with 7 bases matching TRBD1. CDR3 residues: CAWSVKGKTGEKLFF. The CDR3 DNA reads as TGTGCCTGGAGTGTAAAGGGGAAGACAGGGGAAAAACTGTTTTTT.